This passage covers 21 T cell receptor beta chains from one sample sequenced in a study of OX40 agonist ivuxolimab in advanced cancers. The library was generated by the immunoSEQ multiplex PCR assay. What TCRdb holds here is the immuneACCESS table cut down to in-frame rearrangements. Part of the clones is not present; checked against another copy, under half of the missing clones reflect an unresolved V gene, and the others are unexplained. The sample table holds under 80,000 clones, of which 75% to 90% were seen once. The top ten hold roughly 2.3% of the sample. Sequences were derived from CD4+ or CD8+ T cells sorted from blood, sampled in a trial of the OX40 agonist ivuxolimab. These receptors came from an adult with an advanced solid tumor such as melanoma, head and neck, liver or kidney cancer.

V usage is TRBV10-3 and J usage is TRBJ1-3, with D possibly TRBD1 on 6 matching bases. This CDR3 comprises 13 residues. V lost 6 bases and J lost 4, with 10 bases in between. CDR1 is ENHRY, CDR2 SYGVKD, per germline. CDR3 bases: TGTGCCATCAGCCTGGACAGCGGAAACACCATATATTTT. It translates to CAISLDSGNTIYF.

The rearrangement links TRBV5-4 to TRBJ1-2, with D possibly TRBD1 on 6 matching bases. CDR3 length: 13 amino acids. Trimming stripped 2 bases from V and 3 bases from J, with 8 bases between. The V gene's germline CDR1 is SGHNT and CDR2 YYREEE (reference sequence). The CDR3, as DNA: TGTGCCAGCAGCTTCAACAGGGACTATGGCTACACCTTC. Encoded protein: CASSFNRDYGYTF. Combining the CDR3 with reference TRBV5-4 and TRBJ1-2 gives the whole variable domain ETGVTQSPTHLIKTRGQQVTLRCSSQSGHNTVSWYQQALGQGPQFIFQYYREEENGRGNFPPRFSGLQFPNYSSELNVNALELDDSALYLCASSFNRDYGYTFGSGTRLTVV.

The chain uses TRBV6-5 and TRBJ1-3; D not resolved. The V gene's germline CDR1 is MNHEY and CDR2 SVGAGI. CDR3 length: 15 amino acids. Trimming cost V 2 bases and J 0 bases, with 8 bases left between them. The CDR3: CASSYVGNSGNTIYF. The CDR3 DNA sequence: TGTGCCAGCAGTTACGTGGGGAACTCTGGAAACACCATATATTTT.

V and J are TRBV5-1 and TRBJ2-1, with 7 positions matching TRBD2. Losses at the gene ends were 2 bases for V and 7 bases for J; bases not matched to a gene: 6. CDR1 SGHRS and CDR2 YFSETQ come from the germline V gene. There are 14 residues in the CDR3. The CDR3 loop reads CASSFAGGRNEQFF. CDR3 DNA sequence: TGCGCCAGCAGCTTCGCCGGCGGGAGAAATGAGCAGTTCTTC.

The chain has TRBV7-9 and TRBJ2-7, with D perhaps matching TRBD2 (5 bases). Germline CDR1 reads SEHNR; CDR2 reads FQNEAQ (reference sequence). CDR3 length: 13 amino acids. Trimming removed 5 bases at V and 3 bases at J, with 11 bases between. The CDR3, as DNA: TGTGCCAGCAGCAACACTAGGGACTACGAGCAGTACTTC. Translated, it gives CASSNTRDYEQYF.

The chain recombines TRBV19 with TRBJ1-1; D remains unclear. Germline assignment: CDR1 LNHDA and CDR2 SQIVND (reference sequence). The CDR3 runs to 13 residues. V was pared by 6 bases and J by 2 bases, with 10 bases between. The CDR3 region is CASRIGSNTEAFF. The CDR3 DNA reads TGTGCCAGTAGGATTGGGAGTAACACTGAAGCTTTCTTT.

J is TRBJ2-7 and V is TRBV30, with D maybe TRBD2 (5 bases). V was clipped by 0 bases and J by 2 bases, with 11 bases between them. This CDR3 is 14 amino acids long. Germline V gene lookup returns CDR1 GTSNPN and CDR2 SVGIG (reference sequence). The CDR3 region is CAWSVPGSPYEQYF. DNA of the CDR3: TGTGCCTGGAGTGTCCCGGGAAGTCCCTACGAGCAGTACTTC.

V gene TRBV18 combines with J gene TRBJ2-7; the match to TRBD1 covers 7 bases. The germline V gene encodes CDR1 KGHSH and CDR2 LQKENI. The CDR3 is made up of 15 amino acids. V dropped 1 base and J dropped 2; count of bases not matched to a gene: 5. In nucleotides, the CDR3 is TGTGCCAGCTCACCACAGACAGGGATGGCCTACGAGCAGTACTTC. Translated, it gives CASSPQTGMAYEQYF. Looking up the rest from reference TRBV18 and TRBJ2-7 gives the full variable domain: NAGVMQNPRHLVRRRGQEARLRCSPMKGHSHVYWYRQLPEEGLKFMVYLQKENIIDESGMPKERFSAEFPKEGPSILRIQQVVRGDSAAYFCASSPQTGMAYEQYFGPGTRLTVT.

Points on this clone: A read error may account for a junction end that differs from germline. V usage is TRBV5-6 and J usage is TRBJ1-6, with TRBD1 as a possible D gene (5 bases). The length of the CDR3 is 15 residues. Germline CDR1 reads SGHDT; CDR2 reads YYEEEE. The CDR3, as DNA: TGTGCCAGCAGTTTGGGGCAGATCTATAATTCACCCCTCCACTTT. It is translated as CASSLGQIYNSPLHF.

The chain uses TRBV5-4 and TRBJ2-5; TRBD1 matches at 7 bases. Germline V lookup: CDR1 SGHNT, CDR2 YYREEE (reference sequence). V gave up 5 bases and J gave up 5 bases; unmatched junction bases: 9. The CDR3 loop spans 14 amino acids. CDR3 loop: CASRKPGQLETQYF. CDR3 sequence (DNA): TGTGCCAGCAGGAAACCGGGACAGCTGGAGACCCAGTACTTC.

The chain carries TRBV6-1 and TRBJ2-3; 9 nucleotides agree with TRBD2. The CDR3 covers 14 residues. Germline lookup yields CDR1 MNHNS and CDR2 SASEGT. J lost 1 base, V lost 4 bases, and 0 bases had no gene match. The CDR3: CASSVAGGTDTQYF. The CDR3 DNA reads TGTGCCAGCAGTGTAGCGGGAGGCACAGATACGCAGTATTTT.

The V and J genes are TRBV7-2 and TRBJ2-7; D is possibly TRBD1 (5 bases). V was trimmed by 8 bases and J by 7 bases, leaving 21 bases between them. The germline gives CDR1 SGHTA, CDR2 FQGNSA. This CDR3 has 14 residues. The CDR3 DNA is TGTGCCAGCTTCTATACAGGATCGGTGGGGGAGCAGTACTTC. The encoded protein is CASFYTGSVGEQYF.

This chain uses TRBV5-1 with TRBJ1-3; D gene unclear. V was pared by 6 bases and J by 0 bases, with 13 bases between. Germline V gene data show CDR1 as SGHRS and CDR2 as YFSETQ. The CDR3 length is 15 residues. The CDR3 nucleotides read TGCGCCAGCACGCCCACCGGTCGCTCTGGAAACACCATATATTTT. This sequence encodes CASTPTGRSGNTIYF.

The rearrangement uses TRBV19 and TRBJ2-5; TRBD1 aligns across 7 bases. The CDR3 sequence is 15 residues long. Trimming removed 10 bases from V and 2 bases from J; junction bases left unmatched: 13. Germline assignment: CDR1 LNHDA and CDR2 SQIVND (reference sequence). The DNA of the CDR3 is TGTGCCACCAGTAGAGGGGACAGCTTACAAGAGACCCAGTACTTC. Translated, it gives CATSRGDSLQETQYF.

The rearrangement joins TRBV7-8 to TRBJ2-2; 12 nucleotides agree with TRBD1. Germline V gene lookup returns CDR1 SGHVS and CDR2 FQNEAQ. The CDR3 covers 16 residues. Trimming cost V 3 bases and J 7 bases; bases outside gene matches: 6. The CDR3 spells CASSFRDRGQGGELFF. The CDR3 nucleotides are TGTGCCAGCAGCTTCCGGGACAGGGGGCAGGGCGGGGAGCTGTTTTTT.

The genes are TRBV30 and TRBJ1-2; D may be TRBD1 (5 bases). Trimming took off 1 base at V and 6 bases at J, with 9 bases between the two ends. CDR1 and CDR2 (germline): GTSNPN, SVGIG (reference sequence). The CDR3 is 12 residues long. For the CDR3, the DNA is TGTGCCTGGAGTGAGGGGTTCGATGGCTACACCTTC. It specifies CAWSEGFDGYTF.

The chain is built from TRBV5-5 and TRBJ1-4; tentative D call: TRBD1 (6 bases). Trimming shortened V by 5 bases and J by 6 bases, and 23 bases separated the two germline ends. This CDR3 contains 17 residues. CDR1 and CDR2 (germline): SGHKS, YYEKEE (reference sequence). CDR3 protein: CASRLRSPRGGDEKLFF. The CDR3 region has the DNA TGTGCCAGCAGACTTCGGTCCCCCAGGGGTGGCGATGAAAAACTGTTTTTT. Combining the CDR3 with reference TRBV5-5 and TRBJ1-4 gives the whole variable domain DAGVTQSPTHLIKTRGQQVTLRCSPISGHKSVSWYQQVLGQGPQFIFQYYEKEERGRGNFPDRFSARQFPNYSSELNVNALLLGDSALYLCASRLRSPRGGDEKLFFGSGTQLSVL.

The rearrangement uses TRBV5-4 and TRBJ1-1; 10 bases are shared with TRBD1. Germline CDR1 SGHNT, CDR2 YYREEE (reference sequence). V dropped 0 bases and J dropped 9; count of bases not matched to a gene: 2. The CDR3 consists of 13 residues. The CDR3: CASSLVDRGQAFF. CDR3 DNA: TGTGCCAGCAGCTTGGTAGACAGGGGGCAAGCTTTCTTT.

The genes are TRBV4-1 and TRBJ1-1; D is undetermined. The CDR3 length is 15 residues. Trimming pared 0 bases from V and 0 bases from J, leaving 8 bases between. Per germline, CDR1 MGHRA and CDR2 YSYEKL. CDR3 nucleotide sequence: TGCGCCAGCAGCCAAGAGTCCGCTCTGAACACTGAAGCTTTCTTT. It yields the protein CASSQESALNTEAFF.

This chain joins TRBV7-8 and TRBJ2-3, with 7 bases lining up with TRBD2. The ends lost 3 bases at V and 4 bases at J; junction bases unmatched: 7. The germline V gene encodes CDR1 SGHVS and CDR2 FQNEAQ. The CDR3 contains 15 residues. CDR3 nucleotides: TGTGCCAGCAGCTTTTCGCGACTAGCAGCAGATACGCAGTATTTT. Protein product: CASSFSRLAADTQYF.

The chain links TRBV29-1 to TRBJ1-1, with 8 bases fitting TRBD1. Trimming cost V 3 bases and J 11 bases; bases outside gene matches: 8. In germline, CDR1 is SQVTM, CDR2 ANQGSEA. The CDR3 runs to 12 residues. CDR3 nucleotide sequence: TGCAGCGTTGAGAAGGGGACAGGAGAGGCTTTCTTT. Protein: CSVEKGTGEAFF.